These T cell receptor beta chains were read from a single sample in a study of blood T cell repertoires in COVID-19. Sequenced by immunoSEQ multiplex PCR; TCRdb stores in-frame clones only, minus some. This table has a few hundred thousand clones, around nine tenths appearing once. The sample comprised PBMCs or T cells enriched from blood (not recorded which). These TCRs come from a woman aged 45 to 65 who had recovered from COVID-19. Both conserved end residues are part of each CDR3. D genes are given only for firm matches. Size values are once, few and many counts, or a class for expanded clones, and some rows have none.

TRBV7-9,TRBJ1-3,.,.,CASSLALGGVGNTIYF,TGTGCCAGCAGCTTAGCGCTAGGGGGTGTCGGAAACACCATATATTTT
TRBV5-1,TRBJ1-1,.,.,CASSSGQLEAFF,TGCGCCAGCAGCTCCGGACAGTTGGAGGCTTTCTTT
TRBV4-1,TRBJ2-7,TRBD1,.,CASSLDRVYEQYF,TGCGCCAGCAGCCTCGACAGGGTGTACGAGCAGTACTTC
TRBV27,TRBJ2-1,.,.,CASSLFIGVNEQFF,TGTGCCAGCAGTTTATTCATCGGGGTCAATGAGCAGTTCTTC
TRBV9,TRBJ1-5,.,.,CASSVGQNNQPQHF,TGTGCCAGCAGCGTAGGACAGAACAATCAGCCCCAGCATTTT
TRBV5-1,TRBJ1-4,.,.,CASSLQTAAFGELFF,TGCGCCAGCAGCTTACAGACAGCCGCCTTTGGTGAACTGTTTTTT
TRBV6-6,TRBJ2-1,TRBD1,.,CASSLRQNRQGTYNEQFF,TGTGCCAGCAGTCTACGCCAAAATAGACAGGGTACCTACAATGAGCAGTTCTTC
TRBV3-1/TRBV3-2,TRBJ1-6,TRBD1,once,CASSPTRQGAYSPLHF,TGTGCCAGCAGCCCGACGCGACAGGGGGCATATTCACCCCTCCACTTT
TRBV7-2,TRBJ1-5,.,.,CASSPNGGQPQHF,TGTGCCAGCAGCCCCAATGGGGGGCAGCCCCAGCATTTT
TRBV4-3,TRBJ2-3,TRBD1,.,CASSQAAGQGNRDTQYF,TGCGCCAGCAGCCAAGCCGCGGGACAGGGCAACCGAGATACGCAGTATTTT
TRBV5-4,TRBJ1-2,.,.,CASSLASRTDYGYTF,TGTGCCAGCAGCTTGGCTTCGCGGACAGATTATGGCTACACCTTC
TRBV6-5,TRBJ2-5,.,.,CASSQPGEGTQYF,TGTGCCAGCAGCCAGCCAGGGGAAGGGACCCAGTACTTC
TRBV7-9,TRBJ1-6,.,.,CASSATGDPLHF,TGTGCCAGCAGCGCCACAGGTGATCCCCTCCACTTT
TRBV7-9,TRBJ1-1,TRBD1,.,CASSPRDRRNTEAFF,TGTGCCAGCAGCCCGCGGGACAGAAGGAACACTGAAGCTTTCTTT
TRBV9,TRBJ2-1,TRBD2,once,CASSVGGGTYNEQFF,TGTGCCAGCAGCGTAGGCGGGGGAACCTACAATGAGCAGTTCTTC
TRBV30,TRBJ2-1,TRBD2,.,CAWTLGLAGLYGEQFF,TGTGCCTGGACCCTCGGACTAGCGGGGTTGTACGGTGAGCAGTTCTTC
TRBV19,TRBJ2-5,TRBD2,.,CASSSVGLARGEETQYF,TGTGCCAGTAGCTCCGTGGGACTAGCGCGAGGGGAGGAGACCCAGTACTTC
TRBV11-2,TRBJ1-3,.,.,CASSLSENTIYF,TGTGCCAGCAGCCTGTCAGAAAACACCATATATTTT
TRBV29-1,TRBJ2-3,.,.,CSVVSGGTDTQYF,TGCAGCGTTGTCTCGGGGGGCACAGATACGCAGTATTTT
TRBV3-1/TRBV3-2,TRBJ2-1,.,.,CASTSQGSLAYNEQFF,TGTGCCAGCACCTCCCAAGGGAGCTTGGCCTACAATGAGCAGTTCTTC
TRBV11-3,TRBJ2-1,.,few,CASSLDAAGFNEQFF,TGTGCCAGCAGCTTAGATGCGGCGGGATTCAATGAGCAGTTCTTC
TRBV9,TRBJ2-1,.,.,CASSVGAGDNEQFF,TGTGCCAGCAGCGTAGGTGCAGGGGATAATGAGCAGTTCTTC
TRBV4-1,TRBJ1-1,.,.,CASSQGPREVNTEAFF,TGCGCCAGCAGCCAAGGTCCCCGGGAGGTGAACACTGAAGCTTTCTTT
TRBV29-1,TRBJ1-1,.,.,CSVDGSVRGTEAFF,TGCAGCGTTGATGGTTCGGTCAGGGGCACTGAAGCTTTCTTT
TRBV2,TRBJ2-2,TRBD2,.,CASSDETSDTGELFF,TGTGCCAGCAGTGATGAGACTAGCGACACCGGGGAGCTGTTTTTT
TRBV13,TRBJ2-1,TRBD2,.,CASSWEGTYNEQFF,TGTGCCAGCAGCTGGGAGGGGACTTACAATGAGCAGTTCTTC
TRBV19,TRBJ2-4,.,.,CASAGPRPIGPGTYIQYF,TGTGCCAGTGCTGGGCCCCGGCCCATAGGGCCCGGGACATACATTCAGTACTTC
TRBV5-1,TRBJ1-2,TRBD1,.,CASSFRTGVGYTF,TGCGCCAGCAGCTTCCGGACAGGGGTGGGCTACACCTTC
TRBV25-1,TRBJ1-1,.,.,CASSEDRQLNTEAFF,TGTGCCAGCAGTGAAGATCGACAGTTGAACACTGAAGCTTTCTTT
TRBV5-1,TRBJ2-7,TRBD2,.,CASSLVRGGEQYF,TGCGCCAGCAGCTTGGTGCGGGGGGGCGAGCAGTACTTC
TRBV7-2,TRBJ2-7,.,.,CASSQASYEQYF,TGTGCCAGCAGCCAGGCGTCCTACGAGCAGTACTTC
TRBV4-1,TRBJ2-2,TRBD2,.,CASTSARNTGELFF,TGCGCCAGTACTAGCGCCCGGAACACCGGGGAGCTGTTTTTT
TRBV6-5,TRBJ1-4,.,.,CASGRRGEKLFF,TGTGCCAGCGGCCGCAGGGGTGAAAAACTGTTTTTT
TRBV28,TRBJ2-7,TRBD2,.,CASSNPRGGNGEQYF,TGTGCCAGCAGCAACCCCCGGGGAGGGAACGGGGAGCAGTACTTC
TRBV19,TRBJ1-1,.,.,CASSKDRDFTEAFF,TGTGCCAGTAGTAAGGACCGGGATTTCACTGAAGCTTTCTTT
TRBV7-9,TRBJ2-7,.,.,CASTPATETYEQYF,TGTGCCAGCACCCCAGCGACTGAAACCTACGAGCAGTACTTC
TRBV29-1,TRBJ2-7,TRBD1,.,CSVLPGTGALGQYF,TGCAGCGTTCTTCCCGGGACAGGGGCCCTCGGGCAGTACTTC
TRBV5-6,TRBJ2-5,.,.,CASSLVSGKETQYF,TGTGCCAGCAGCTTGGTTTCAGGCAAAGAGACCCAGTACTTC
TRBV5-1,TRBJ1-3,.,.,CASSLGIDSNGNTIYF,TGCGCCAGCAGCTTGGGAATTGACAGTAACGGAAACACCATATATTTT
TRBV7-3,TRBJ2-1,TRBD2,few,CASSLLSLAGTNEQFF,TGTGCCAGCAGCTTACTGAGTCTAGCGGGTACCAATGAGCAGTTCTTC
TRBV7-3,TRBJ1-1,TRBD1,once,CASSQIQGAEAFF,TGTGCCAGCAGCCAAATACAGGGGGCTGAAGCTTTCTTT
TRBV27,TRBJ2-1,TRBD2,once,CASSSSGLAGGNEQFF,TGTGCCAGCAGTTCCTCTGGACTAGCAGGTGGCAATGAGCAGTTCTTC
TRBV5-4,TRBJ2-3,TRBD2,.,CASSLAVSGRSTDTQYF,TGTGCCAGCAGCTTGGCTGTTAGCGGGAGGTCCACAGATACGCAGTATTTT
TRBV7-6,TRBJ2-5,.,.,CASSLGLAALQETQYF,TGTGCCAGCAGCTTGGGGTTAGCGGCCCTTCAAGAGACCCAGTACTTC
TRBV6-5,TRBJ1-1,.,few,CASSRTEEHGEAFF,TGTGCCAGCAGTCGGACAGAAGAACATGGTGAAGCTTTCTTT
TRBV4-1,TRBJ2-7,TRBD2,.,CASSQQAGEKYEQYF,TGCGCCAGCAGCCAACAAGCGGGGGAGAAATACGAGCAGTACTTC
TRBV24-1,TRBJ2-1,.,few,CATSGEETPFHEQFF,TGTGCCACCAGTGGGGAGGAGACTCCTTTCCATGAGCAGTTCTTC
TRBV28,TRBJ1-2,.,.,CASSSPTGLRPNYGYTF,TGTGCCAGCAGTTCCCCGACAGGCTTGAGGCCAAACTATGGCTACACCTTC
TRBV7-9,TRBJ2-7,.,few,CASSFATVYEQYF,TGTGCCAGCAGCTTTGCGACAGTCTACGAGCAGTACTTC
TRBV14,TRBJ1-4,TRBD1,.,CASSHRTGGFYEKLFF,TGTGCCAGCAGCCACCGGACAGGGGGATTTTATGAAAAACTGTTTTTT
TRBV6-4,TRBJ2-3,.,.,CASSPFRGSDTQYF,TGTGCCAGCAGTCCGTTTAGGGGCTCAGATACGCAGTATTTT
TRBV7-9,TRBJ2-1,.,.,CASSLEKLSSEQFF,TGTGCCAGCAGCTTAGAAAAACTTTCCTCTGAGCAGTTCTTC
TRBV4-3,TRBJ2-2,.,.,CASSQNSLSNGGELFF,TGCGCCAGCAGCCAAAACAGTCTCAGTAACGGCGGGGAGCTGTTTTTT